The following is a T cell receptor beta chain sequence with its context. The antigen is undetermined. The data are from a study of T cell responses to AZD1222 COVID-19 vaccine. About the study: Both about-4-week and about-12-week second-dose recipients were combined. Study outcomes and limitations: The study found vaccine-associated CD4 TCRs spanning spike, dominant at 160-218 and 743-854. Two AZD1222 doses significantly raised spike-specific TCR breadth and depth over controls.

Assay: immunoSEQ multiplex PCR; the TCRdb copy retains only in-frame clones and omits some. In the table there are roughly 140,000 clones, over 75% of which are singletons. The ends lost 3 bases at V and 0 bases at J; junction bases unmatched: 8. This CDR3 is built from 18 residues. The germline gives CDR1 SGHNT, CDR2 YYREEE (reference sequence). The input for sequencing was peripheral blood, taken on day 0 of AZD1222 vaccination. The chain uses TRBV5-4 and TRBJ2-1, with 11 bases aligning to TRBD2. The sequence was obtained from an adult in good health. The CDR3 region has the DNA TGTGCCAGCAGCTCACTAGCGGGAGAGGCCCGCTCCTACAATGAGCAGTTCTTC. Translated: CASSSLAGEARSYNEQFF.